This TCR beta chain was recorded in a study of OX40 agonist ivuxolimab in advanced cancers. With regard to the full study: Ivuxolimab was an agonistic, fully human IgG2 monoclonal antibody directed against OX40 (CD134), a costimulatory receptor. Peripheral TCRbeta sequencing was intended to test whether TCR sequence diversity was altered and clonal T-cell expansion was caused by ivuxolimab. Patients were allowed to have had prior anti-PD-1, anti-PD-L1 or anti-CTLA-4 therapy, and around two fifths of the dose-escalation patients had been treated with checkpoint inhibitors. Intravenous ivuxolimab was administered to patients every 2 weeks at six dose levels: 0.01, 0.1, 0.3, 1.5, 3 and 10 mg/kg. Partial responses were achieved by three dose-escalation patients, of whom one had hepatocellular carcinoma and two had cutaneous melanoma. Of the roughly 50 dose-escalation patients, hepatocellular carcinoma was present in about 19, melanoma in some 15, renal cell carcinoma in 9 and head and neck cancer in 9. The dose-escalation cohort was around 84% male with a mean age of approximately 59 years, ranging from 23 to 79. The paper reports the monotherapy dose-escalation portion (N ≈ 50 patients) of the phase I ivuxolimab trial. Study-wide conclusions, independent of this receptor: Clonal expansion of both CD4+ and CD8+ blood T cells was observed from baseline to week 6 at doses 0.1 to 3.0 mg/kg. The antigen specificity of the clonally expanded peripheral T cells was not determined. On average, CD8+ T cells showed more expanded clones than CD4+ T cells after ivuxolimab. Partial responders in the 0.1-3.0 mg/kg groups had among the lowest normalized peripheral clonal expansion, especially among CD8+ T cells. Low levels of normalized T-cell clonal expansion were also seen in some patients who did not respond.

Patients with a history of autoimmune disease or receiving systemic immunosuppression were excluded from the trial. Peripheral blood for TCR sequencing was drawn from every dose cohort at baseline, at cycle 4 day 1 and at cycle 7 day 1. Samples came from an open-label, multicenter, first-in-human phase I dose-escalation trial of ivuxolimab. Adults with locally advanced or metastatic melanoma, renal cell carcinoma, hepatocellular carcinoma or head and neck squamous cell carcinoma were enrolled in the trial. Before TCR sequencing, CD4+ T cells and CD8+ T cells from peripheral blood were sorted into separate populations. Counted from cysteine to phenylalanine, this CDR3 has 15 amino acids. Just CDR3 DNA is preserved here, 45 bases in frame from base 1. V is shortened by 1 base, J by 2 bases, and the region joining them spans 12 bases. Reading the germline V gene gives CDR1 SGHRS and CDR2 YFSETQ. For sequencing of the TCRbeta CDR3 region, genomic DNA was extracted from the sorted cells. TCRbeta CDR3 regions were sequenced using the immunoSEQ Assay. In TCRdb, the immuneACCESS table is reduced to in-frame sequences with V and J assigned. These tables do not hold every clone; where another copy was compared, an unresolved V gene accounts for under half, and the others remain unexplained. Within this sample are 30,000 to 35,000 clones, with around 80% of them counted one time only. Approximately 14% of the sample is held by the ten biggest clonotypes.

As to this clone: The antigen it binds to is not known. No base qualities exist here, and no much larger clone lies one base off it.

Sequencing was performed on CD4+ or CD8+ T cells sorted from blood, taken in a trial of the OX40 agonist ivuxolimab. This clonotype was sampled from an adult with an advanced solid tumor such as melanoma, head and neck, liver or kidney cancer. The V gene is TRBV5-1 and the J gene is TRBJ1-1, with the identity of the D gene unclear. For the CDR3, the sequence is CASSLWSGDNTEAFF. The DNA sequence is TGCGCCAGCAGCTTGTGGTCCGGGGATAACACTGAAGCTTTCTTT.